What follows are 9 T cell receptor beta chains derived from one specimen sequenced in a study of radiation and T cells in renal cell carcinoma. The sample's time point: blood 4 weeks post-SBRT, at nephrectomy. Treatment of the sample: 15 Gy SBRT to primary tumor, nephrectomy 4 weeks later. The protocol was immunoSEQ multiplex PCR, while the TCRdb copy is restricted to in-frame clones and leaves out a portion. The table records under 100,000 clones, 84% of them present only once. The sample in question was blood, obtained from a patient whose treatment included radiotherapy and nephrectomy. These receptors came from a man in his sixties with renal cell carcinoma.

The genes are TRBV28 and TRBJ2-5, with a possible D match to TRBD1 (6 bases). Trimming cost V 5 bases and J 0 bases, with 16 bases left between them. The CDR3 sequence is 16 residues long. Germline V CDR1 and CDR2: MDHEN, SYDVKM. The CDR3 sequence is CASSDLGQNYQETQYF. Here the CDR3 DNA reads TGTGCCAGCAGTGATCTAGGACAGAACTACCAAGAGACCCAGTACTTC.

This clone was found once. The CDR3, as DNA: TGTGCCAGCAGCCTCAGACAGGGCGGGGGTAACATTCAGTACTTC. It codes for CASSLRQGGGNIQYF. This chain links TRBV16 with TRBJ2-4; D possibly matches TRBD1 or TRBD2 (7 bases each). Germline values: CDR1 KGHSY, CDR2 FQNENV. There are 15 residues in the CDR3. The ends were cut back, 4 bases at V and 7 bases at J, with 17 bases in the middle.

CDR3 sequence: CASRLAGGPGDTQYF. CDR3 sequence (DNA): TGTGCCAGCAGACTAGCGGGAGGGCCGGGAGATACGCAGTATTTT. The rearrangement joins TRBV7-3 to TRBJ2-3, with TRBD2 matching 13 bases. This CDR3 region has 15 residues. Germline loops: CDR1 SGHTA, CDR2 FQGTGA. V dropped 6 bases and J dropped 5; count of bases not matched to a gene: 5.

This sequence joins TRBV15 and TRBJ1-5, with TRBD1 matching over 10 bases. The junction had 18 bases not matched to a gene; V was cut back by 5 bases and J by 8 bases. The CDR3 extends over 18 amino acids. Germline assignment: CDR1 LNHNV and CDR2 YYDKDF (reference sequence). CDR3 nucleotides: TGTGCCACCAGCGGCCCCGGGACAGGGGACTTTAACGCCAAGCCCCAGCATTTT. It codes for CATSGPGTGDFNAKPQHF.

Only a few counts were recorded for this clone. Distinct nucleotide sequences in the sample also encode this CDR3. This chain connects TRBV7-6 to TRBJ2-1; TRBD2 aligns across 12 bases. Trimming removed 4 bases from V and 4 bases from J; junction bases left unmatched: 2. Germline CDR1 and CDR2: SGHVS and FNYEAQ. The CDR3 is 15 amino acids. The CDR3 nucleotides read TGTGCCAGCAGCTCGGGACTAGCGGGTTACAATGAGCAGTTCTTC. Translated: CASSSGLAGYNEQFF.

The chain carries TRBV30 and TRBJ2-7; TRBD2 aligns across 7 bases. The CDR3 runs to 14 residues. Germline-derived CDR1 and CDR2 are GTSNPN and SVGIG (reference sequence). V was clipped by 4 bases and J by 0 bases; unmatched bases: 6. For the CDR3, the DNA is TGTGCCTGGACTAGTGAGCGGGACTCCTACGAGCAGTACTTC. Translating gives CAWTSERDSYEQYF.

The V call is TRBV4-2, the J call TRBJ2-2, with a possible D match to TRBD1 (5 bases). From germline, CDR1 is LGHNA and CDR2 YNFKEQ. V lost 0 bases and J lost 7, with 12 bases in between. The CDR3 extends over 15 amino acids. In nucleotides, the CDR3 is TGTGCCAGCAGCCAAGATTGGCAGGGCAGCGGGGAGCTGTTTTTT. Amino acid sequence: CASSQDWQGSGELFF.

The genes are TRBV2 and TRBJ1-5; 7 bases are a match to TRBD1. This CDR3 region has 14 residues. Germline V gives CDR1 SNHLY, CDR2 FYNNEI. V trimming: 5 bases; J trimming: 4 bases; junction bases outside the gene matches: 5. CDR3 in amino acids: CASSTGTANQPQHF. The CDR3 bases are TGTGCCAGCAGTACCGGGACAGCGAATCAGCCCCAGCATTTT.

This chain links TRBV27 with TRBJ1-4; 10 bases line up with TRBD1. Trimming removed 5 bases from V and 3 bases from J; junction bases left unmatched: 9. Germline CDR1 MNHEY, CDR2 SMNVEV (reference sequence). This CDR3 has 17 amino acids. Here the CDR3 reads CASSKIPGTGANEKLFF. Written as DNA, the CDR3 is TGTGCCAGCAGTAAAATCCCGGGGACAGGGGCTAATGAAAAACTGTTTTTT.